This note documents a single T cell receptor (beta chain) sequence. Sequenced by immunoSEQ multiplex PCR; TCRdb stores in-frame clones only, minus some. Of hundreds of thousands of clones listed, roughly 90% are singletons. V shed 5 bases, J shed 6 bases, and the junction held 9 bases outside the gene matches. The germline V gene has CDR1 MNHEY and CDR2 SMNVEV (reference sequence). The length of the CDR3 is 15 residues. The sample originates from a study of blood T cell repertoires in COVID-19. Looking at the study overall: Samples representing acute and convalescent COVID-19 were sourced from the United States, Italy and Spain.

What was sequenced was peripheral blood. The rearrangement links TRBV27 to TRBJ2-1, with 8 positions matching TRBD2. This TCR was recovered from a woman in her 30s with acute or convalescent COVID-19. The CDR3 coding sequence is TGTGCCAGCAGTGGCCTTAGCGGGGTAGCCAATGAGCAGTTCTTC. Protein sequence: CASSGLSGVANEQFF.